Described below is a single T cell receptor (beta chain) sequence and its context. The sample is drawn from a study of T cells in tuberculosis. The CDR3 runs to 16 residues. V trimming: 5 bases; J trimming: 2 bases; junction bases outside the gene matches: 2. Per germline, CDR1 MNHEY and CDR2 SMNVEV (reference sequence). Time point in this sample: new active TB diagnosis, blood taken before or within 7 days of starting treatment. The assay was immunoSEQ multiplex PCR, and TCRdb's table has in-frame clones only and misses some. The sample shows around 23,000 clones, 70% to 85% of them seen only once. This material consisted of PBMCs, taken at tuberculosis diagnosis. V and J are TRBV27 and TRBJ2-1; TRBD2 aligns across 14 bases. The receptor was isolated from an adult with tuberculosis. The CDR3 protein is CASSPGLAGAYNEQFF. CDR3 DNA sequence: TGTGCCAGCAGTCCGGGACTAGCGGGGGCCTACAATGAGCAGTTCTTC.